Each of the 15 T cell receptor beta chains below was sequenced from the same sample in a study of T-cell memory formation after mild COVID-19. Using its own MiXCR run on the 5' RACE reads, TCRdb lists one record per CDR3 protein. The sample contains about 240,000 distinct CDR3 sequences, approximately 9% of which appear only once. Sample: PBMCs or a T cell subset sorted from them (not recorded which). The source of these receptors is a man between 18 and 29 years old who had mild COVID-19 (a few samples of this study predate the infection). Cell type and time point are not known.

The V gene is TRBV7-9, the J gene TRBJ2-2; D unresolved. The CDR3 contains 12 residues. V lost 8 bases and J lost 0, with 4 bases in between. Germline CDR1 is SEHNR and CDR2 is FQNEAQ (reference sequence). The chain's CDR3 is CASVTNTGELFF. The DNA for the CDR3 is TGTGCCAGCGTAACGAACACCGGGGAGCTGTTTTTT. Full variable domain (missing parts from reference TRBV7-9 and TRBJ2-2): DTGVSQNPRHKITKRGQNVTFRCDPISEHNRLYWYRQTLGQGPEFLTYFQNEAQLEKSRLLSDRFSAERPKGSFSTLEIQRTEQGDSAMYLCASVTNTGELFFGEGSRLTVL.

This clonotype was seen a few times. The CDR3, as DNA: TGCGCCAGCAGCCAAGATCTAGGGGGGCCACCGACTAATGAGCAGTTCTTC. This codes for CASSQDLGGPPTNEQFF. This chain uses TRBV4-3 with TRBJ2-1; D assignment may be TRBD1 or TRBD2 (6 bases each). This CDR3 comprises 17 residues. V was pared by 0 bases and J by 7 bases, with 19 bases between. Germline V gives CDR1 LGHNA, CDR2 YSLEER.

The V gene is TRBV7-3, the J gene TRBJ2-3; TRBD2 aligns across 9 bases. Germline-derived CDR1 and CDR2 are SGHTA and FQGTGA. J gave up 2 bases and V 2 bases, and 5 bases lay outside the gene matches. The CDR3 runs to 16 residues. CDR3 residues: CASSLWAGGTTDTQYF. The CDR3 DNA sequence: TGTGCCAGCAGCTTATGGGCGGGGGGGACCACAGATACGCAGTATTTT. The full variable domain, rest sourced from reference TRBV7-3 and TRBJ2-3, is GAGVSQTPSNKVTEKGKYVELRCDPISGHTALYWYRQSLGQGPEFLIYFQGTGAADDSGLPNDRFFAVRPEGSVSTLKIQRTERGDSAVYLCASSLWAGGTTDTQYFGPGTRLTVL.

The rearrangement uses TRBV20-1 and TRBJ1-2; TRBD1 aligns across 7 bases. With V trimmed by 2 bases and J by 8 bases, 17 bases remained unmatched. The V gene's germline CDR1 is DFQATT and CDR2 SNEGSKA (reference sequence). The CDR3 has 16 residues. The CDR3 spells CSARSPGQVLEQGYTF. The CDR3 nucleotides read TGCAGTGCTAGATCCCCTGGACAGGTTCTAGAACAAGGCTACACCTTC.

The chain links TRBV5-5 to TRBJ1-2; D is undetermined. The V end lost 0 bases, the J end lost 4 bases, and 7 bases lay between the germline ends. The CDR3 has 13 residues. Germline loops: CDR1 SGHKS, CDR2 YYEKEE (reference sequence). The CDR3 sequence is CASSLDQFYGYTF. The DNA of the CDR3 is TGTGCCAGCAGCTTGGACCAGTTCTATGGCTACACCTTC.

The chain has TRBV5-1 and TRBJ1-1; D gene uncertain. Germline V gene data show CDR1 as SGHRS and CDR2 as YFSETQ. CDR3 size: 14 residues. Between the trimmed V and J ends, which lost 2 bases and 3 bases, there was a span of 11 bases. DNA of the CDR3: TGCGCCAGCAGCTTACTGGACGGATACACTGAAGCTTTCTTT. This codes for CASSLLDGYTEAFF.

In this sample, this clonotype turned up many times. The chain's CDR3 is CASSLEGPGASNYGYTF. The CDR3 bases are TGTGCCAGCAGCTTAGAAGGGCCAGGGGCCTCTAACTATGGCTACACCTTC. This rearrangement joins TRBV7-2 to TRBJ1-2, with D perhaps matching TRBD1 (6 bases). The CDR3 is made up of 17 amino acids. Germline V lookup: CDR1 SGHTA, CDR2 FQGNSA. The ends were cut back, 1 base at V and 0 bases at J, with 15 bases in the middle. Drawing the rest from reference TRBV7-2 and TRBJ1-2, the complete variable domain is GAGVSQSPSNKVTEKGKDVELRCDPISGHTALYWYRQSLGQGLEFLIYFQGNSAPDKSGLPSDRFSAERTGGSVSTLTIQRTQQEDSAVYLCASSLEGPGASNYGYTFGSGTRLTVV.

This clonotype was found a few times. The CDR3 DNA follows: TGCAGTGCTAGCCTTGAGGGGACAGGGGTCCGCGAGCAGTACTTC. Encoded protein: CSASLEGTGVREQYF. This rearrangement joins TRBV20-1 to TRBJ2-7, with TRBD1 matching 10 bases. There are 15 residues in the CDR3. J lost 6 bases, V lost 3 bases, and 11 bases had no gene match. Germline assignment: CDR1 DFQATT and CDR2 SNEGSKA (reference sequence).

This clonotype was seen a few times. The chain combines TRBV6-5 with TRBJ2-2, with D possibly being TRBD1 or TRBD2 (5 bases each). From germline, CDR1 is MNHEY and CDR2 SVGAGI. The V and J ends lost 2 bases and 7 bases respectively, with 8 bases between them. The CDR3 runs to 13 residues. The CDR3 reads CASSYTGGGELFF. In DNA form, the CDR3 reads TGTGCCAGCAGTTACACAGGAGGCGGGGAGCTGTTTTTT.

This clonotype was seen a handful of times. The chain is built from TRBV27 and TRBJ2-5; 7 bases match TRBD1. The V segment lost 5 bases and the J segment 7 bases; nucleotides outside the gene matches: 10. In germline, CDR1 is MNHEY, CDR2 SMNVEV (reference sequence). The CDR3 totals 14 residues. Here the CDR3 reads CASSPDRAQGTQYF. The CDR3 DNA reads as TGTGCCAGCAGTCCTGACAGGGCCCAGGGGACCCAGTACTTC.

V gene TRBV5-1 combines with J gene TRBJ2-7; D may be TRBD1 (7 bases). V was pared by 4 bases and J by 2 bases, with 13 bases between. The CDR3 has 14 amino acids. Germline-derived CDR1 and CDR2 are SGHRS and YFSETQ. The CDR3 DNA reads TGCGCCAGCAGCCCGGGGGACAGCACCTACGAGCAGTACGTC. It codes for CASSPGDSTYEQYV.

The chain uses TRBV5-1 and TRBJ2-5; 9 nucleotides match TRBD1. Germline loops: CDR1 SGHRS, CDR2 YFSETQ. The CDR3 runs 15 residues. Trimming removed 0 bases from V and 4 bases from J; junction bases left unmatched: 4. CDR3 protein: CASSLEQGAGETQYF. CDR3 nucleotides: TGCGCCAGCAGCTTGGAACAGGGGGCCGGAGAGACCCAGTACTTC.

The chain is built from TRBV4-1 and TRBJ2-2; D possibly corresponds to TRBD1 (5 bases). Germline values: CDR1 MGHRA, CDR2 YSYEKL. The V gene lost 1 base and the J gene lost 6 bases, with 12 bases spanning the gap. The CDR3 is 15 residues long. DNA for the CDR3: TGCGCCAGCAGCCAAGTTGGGCGCAGGGCCGGGGAGCTGTTTTTT. Protein product: CASSQVGRRAGELFF.

The chain carries TRBV12-3 or TRBV12-4 and TRBJ1-5; no clear D gene. V was cut by 6 bases and J by 6 bases, with 12 bases left in between. The CDR3 consists of 13 residues. The CDR3 nucleotides read TGTGCCAGCAGACTAGAAAGCGGTCAGCCCCAGCATTTT. Its protein is CASRLESGQPQHF.

This clonotype has a handful of counts. The chain links TRBV4-3 to TRBJ2-1, with 8 bases lining up with TRBD1. The V segment lost 0 bases and the J segment 9 bases; nucleotides outside the gene matches: 10. The CDR3 extends over 16 amino acids. In germline, CDR1 is LGHNA, CDR2 YSLEER. As DNA, the CDR3 is TGCGCCAGCAGCCAAGATTCAGGGGGCGCGGTCAGTGAGCAGTTCTTC. As protein: CASSQDSGGAVSEQFF.